The entry that follows covers one T cell receptor (beta chain) sequence. Its antigen is unknown. Only in-frame clones appear in the TCRdb table, and some are missing; sequencing was by immunoSEQ multiplex PCR. The table lists some 2 million clones, about 95% of them singletons. The data belong to a study of shared clonotypes between healthy human individuals. In the study overall: The plates for each donor numbered three CD4 naive, three CD4 memory, two CD8 naive and one CD8 memory.

Findings and limits, study-wide: Few donors restricted represented genetic and exposure-history diversity.

Trimming removed 3 bases from V and 1 base from J, with 12 bases in between. Germline CDR1 is MNHEY and CDR2 is SVGAGI. The length of the CDR3 is 15 residues. The donor cohort consisted entirely of Caucasian adults residing in Nashville, Tennessee. CD4+ cells were split into CD45RA+ naive and CD45RA-negative memory subsets. The V gene is TRBV6-5, the J gene TRBJ1-1, with no clear D. Specimen: naive CD4+ T cells sorted from blood. The subset was: CD45RA+ positively selected. The receptor was derived from a man aged 18 to 30 in good health. The CDR3 reads CASSYAARSNTEAFF. CDR3 DNA: TGTGCCAGCAGTTATGCTGCAAGATCGAACACTGAAGCTTTCTTT.